One sample yielded the 16 T cell receptor beta chains listed below, sequenced in a study of human T cells and chemical hapten exposure. MiXCR was run by TCRdb on the RACE reads, yielding one entry per CDR3 protein. The sample gives approximately 400,000 distinct CDR3 sequences, 4.5% to 5.5% of which show up once; 2.5% to 3% is in the top ten. Time point of the sample: pre-sensitization, week 0. The treatment denotes: therapeutic diphenylcyclopropenone sensitization with weekly scalp DPC. Material: whole blood, obtained in connection with sensitization to the hapten diphenylcyclopropenone (DPC). Receptors originate from a woman between 45 and 65 years old with alopecia areata. Some clones in this sample may be carry-over from other donors' samples.

This chain uses TRBV6-5 with TRBJ1-6; TRBD1 matches at 8 bases. In germline, CDR1 is MNHEY, CDR2 SVGAGI. CDR3 length: 16 residues. V gave up 6 bases and J gave up 4 bases; unmatched junction bases: 8. The CDR3 DNA reads TGTGCCAGCAGCTCAATCGGGACAGGTTATAATTCACCCCTCCACTTT. As protein: CASSSIGTGYNSPLHF.

V is TRBV5-4 and J is TRBJ2-3, with D unresolved. Germline V gene data show CDR1 as SGHNT and CDR2 as YYREEE (reference sequence). The germline V and J ends were trimmed by 0 bases and 1 base, with 9 bases remaining between them. The CDR3 runs 15 residues. DNA of the CDR3: TGTGCCAGCAGCTTGGGAGGTTTAGGCACAGATACGCAGTATTTT. Translation: CASSLGGLGTDTQYF.

Remarks on this clonotype: A much larger clone lies one base from this, so it may be a read error. V gene TRBV5-6 combines with J gene TRBJ2-1; D unclear. The CDR3 runs 14 residues. Germline CDR1 and CDR2: SGHDT and YYEEEE. CDR3 region: CASGFGRPINEQFF. The CDR3 DNA is TGTGCCAGCGGCTTCGGCAGACCGATTAATGAGCAGTTCTTC. The variable domain in full, completed from reference TRBV5-6 and TRBJ2-1, reads DAGVTQSPTHLIKTRGQQVTLRCSPKSGHDTVSWYQQALGQGPQFIFQYYEEEERQRGNFPDRFSGHQFPNYSSELNVNALLLGDSALYLCASGFGRPINEQFFGPGTRLTVL.

This clonotype was seen more than once but under ten times. The chain has TRBV6-5 and TRBJ2-3; D is unclear. Trimming removed 6 bases from V and 5 bases from J, with 12 bases in between. The germline CDR1 and CDR2 sequences are MNHEY and SVGAGI. This CDR3 spans 13 amino acids. The CDR3 protein is CASSSTVLDTQYF. In DNA, the CDR3 is TGTGCCAGCAGCAGTACTGTTTTAGATACGCAGTATTTT.

This clonotype has a count of ten or more. The CDR3 sequence: CSVGRDYEQYF. CDR3 coding DNA: TGCAGCGTTGGCAGGGATTACGAGCAGTACTTC. This sequence joins TRBV29-1 and TRBJ2-7; TRBD1 is a possible D gene (5 bases). V was pared by 4 bases and J by 4 bases, with 8 bases between. CDR1 is SQVTM, CDR2 ANQGSEA, per germline. This CDR3 contains 11 residues.

The sample holds many counts of this clonotype. This chain uses TRBV12-3 or TRBV12-4 with TRBJ2-3; no firm D call. The CDR3 length is 15 residues. The ends were cut back, 6 bases at V and 1 base at J, with 14 bases in the middle. The CDR3 region is CASSSPARRTDTQYF. The CDR3 bases are TGTGCCAGCAGCTCCCCCGCCCGGCGCACAGATACGCAGTATTTT.

The sample holds many counts of this clonotype. This rearrangement joins TRBV14 to TRBJ2-1, with D tentatively TRBD2 (6 bases). With 1 base removed from V and 4 bases from J, the gap between germline ends came to 20 bases. The CDR3 totals 18 residues. Germline lookup yields CDR1 SGHDN and CDR2 FVKESK. CDR3 nucleotides: TGTGCCAGCAGCCAAGGGAGGTCGGGAGTATCGCTTTACAATGAGCAGTTCTTC. It is translated as CASSQGRSGVSLYNEQFF.

This clonotype was seen repeatedly, ten times or more. The J gene is TRBJ1-5, the V gene TRBV5-5, with D possibly being TRBD1 (5 bases). The germline V gene has CDR1 SGHKS and CDR2 YYEKEE (reference sequence). The CDR3 extends over 15 amino acids. V dropped 4 bases and J dropped 6 bases, with 17 bases sitting between them. The CDR3 reads CASSPDGGRRQPQHF. The CDR3 coding sequence is TGTGCCAGCAGCCCCGATGGGGGTCGGCGTCAGCCCCAGCATTTT.

This clonotype has a handful of counts. The V and J genes are TRBV18 and TRBJ1-1; D unclear. Germline CDR1 and CDR2: KGHSH and LQKENI. This CDR3 is 13 amino acids long. Trimming stripped 3 bases from V and 3 bases from J, with 8 bases between. Here the CDR3 reads CASSPVRYTEAFF. CDR3 sequence (DNA): TGTGCCAGCTCACCGGTTAGGTACACTGAAGCTTTCTTT.

The rearrangement joins TRBV3-1 to TRBJ1-1; a possible D gene is TRBD1 (5 bases). This CDR3 is built from 14 residues. Looked up from germline, CDR1 is LGHDT and CDR2 is YNNKEL (reference sequence). Trimming took 4 bases from V and 1 from J, leaving 10 bases between them. CDR3 in amino acids: CASSREQANTEAFF. The CDR3 coding sequence is TGTGCCAGCAGCCGGGAACAGGCGAACACTGAAGCTTTCTTT.

The chain employs TRBV18 and TRBJ1-2; no clear D gene. Trimming removed 4 bases from V and 1 base from J, with 10 bases in between. The CDR3 totals 14 residues. Germline CDR1 is KGHSH and CDR2 is LQKENI. The CDR3, as DNA: TGTGCCAGCTCACTGGGTTACAATAACTATGGCTACACCTTC. Residues: CASSLGYNNYGYTF.

This clonotype appeared a few times. This sequence joins TRBV11-2 and TRBJ2-1, with TRBD1 identical over 8 bases. J lost 4 bases, V lost 8 bases, and 4 bases had no gene match. CDR1 is SGHAT, CDR2 FQNNGV, per germline. This CDR3 contains 13 residues. CDR3 amino acids: CASWTGLYNEQFF. The CDR3 region has the DNA TGTGCCAGCTGGACAGGGTTATACAATGAGCAGTTCTTC.

This clonotype was recorded many times. V usage is TRBV28 and J usage is TRBJ2-7, with D perhaps being TRBD1 or TRBD2 (5 bases each). Trimming took 4 bases from V and 6 from J, leaving 16 bases between them. Germline CDR1 MDHEN, CDR2 SYDVKM. CDR3 length: 14 residues. CDR3 sequence (DNA): TGTGCCAGCAGTTCTCCGGGACGGCCTAGCGAGCAGTACTTC. Amino acid sequence: CASSSPGRPSEQYF.

This clonotype has at least ten counts. V is TRBV25-1 and J is TRBJ2-7, with D perhaps TRBD2 (6 bases). In germline, CDR1 is MGHDK, CDR2 SYGVNS. Between the trimmed V and J ends, which lost 6 bases and 2 bases, there was a span of 20 bases. CDR3 length: 16 amino acids. The CDR3 protein is CASSPSAGRVTYEQYF. The CDR3 bases are TGTGCCAGCAGCCCGTCGGCGGGACGGGTGACCTACGAGCAGTACTTC.

In this sample, this clonotype turned up many times. This chain links TRBV6-6 with TRBJ1-4; weak D call: TRBD1 (5 bases). Germline V CDR1 and CDR2: MNHNY, SVGAGI (reference sequence). The ends were cut back, 0 bases at V and 11 bases at J, with 16 bases in the middle. The CDR3 contains 15 residues. CDR3 nucleotides: TGTGCCAGCAGTTACTCCCCATTTTCGGGACTTAAACTGTTTTTT. It yields the protein CASSYSPFSGLKLFF.

This chain links TRBV2 with TRBJ2-5; 10 nucleotides match TRBD1. This CDR3 spans 15 amino acids. J gave up 4 bases and V 6 bases, and 8 bases lay outside the gene matches. The germline CDR1 and CDR2 sequences are SNHLY and FYNNEI. The CDR3 DNA reads TGTGCCAGCAGAGCCGGGACAGGGGAGGCAGAGACCCAGTACTTC. This sequence encodes CASRAGTGEAETQYF. Based on the CDR3 plus reference TRBV2 and TRBJ2-5, the full variable domain is EPEVTQTPSHQVTQMGQEVILRCVPISNHLYFYWYRQILGQKVEFLVSFYNNEISEKSEIFDDQFSVERPDGSNFTLKIRSTKLEDSAMYFCASRAGTGEAETQYFGPGTRLLVL.